One TCR beta chain is described in this entry. Its antigen remains unknown. This entry belongs to a study of T cells in Graves' hyperthyroidism and ophthalmopathy. Regarding the study as a whole: Most thyroid clonotypes with frequency above 0.001 were detected in blood.

RNA transcripts served as the template for amplifying TCR beta CDR3 regions. The HTBI primer set served for first-round RT-PCR of the TCR CDR3. TCRdb analysed the multiplex PCR reads with MiXCR anew, one entry per CDR3 protein. The top ten clones hold about 7.7% of a sample with 600,000 to 700,000 distinct CDR3 sequences, about 45% of them seen once. Germline CDR1 SEHNR, CDR2 FQNEAQ (reference sequence). The ends were cut back, 6 bases at V and 6 bases at J, with 12 bases in the middle. CDR3 length equals 13 residues. The sequenced sample was peripheral blood or thyroid tissue (not recorded which). This chain uses TRBV7-9 with TRBJ1-3; a weak D match, TRBD1 (6 bases). The TCR comes from an adult man with Graves' disease, either hyperthyroidism or ophthalmopathy (not recorded which). Written as DNA, the CDR3 is TGTGCCAGCAGTGTAGACAGGACAAACACCATATATTTT. This translates into CASSVDRTNTIYF.